What follows describes a single T cell receptor beta chain. Its antigen is currently not known. Base qualities were left out, and no much larger clone turns up one base away. The sample belongs to a study of somatic mutations in cytotoxic T cells in rheumatoid arthritis (dated by TCRdb to between 2016 and 2019). With respect to the entire study: Some T-cell populations stained with V beta antibodies were sorted by flow on a FACSAria II or Sony SH800 to nearly 100% purity, with sorted V beta1+ cells additionally subjected to TCRB sequencing. TCRB deep sequencing was performed for 65 rheumatoid arthritis patients and roughly 20 healthy controls. To characterize clonality, the study used TCRB deep sequencing while asking whether somatic mutations are carried by expanded CD8+ T-cell clones in newly diagnosed, untreated rheumatoid arthritis. Median age was essentially the same in the patient group and the control group.

Sequencing of TCRB CDR3 was done on genomic DNA with the immunoSEQ assay. The study's own analysis went as follows. Only productive TCRB rearrangements were included in the analyses. Clonality was calculated as a Shannon entropy-based productive clonality index, and a clone was defined by a unique TCRB CDR3 sequence. The template counts of each clone relative to the total templates per sample were used to calculate repertoire overlap between two samples. V-gene usage measured by flow cytometry correlated with TCRB sequencing V-gene usage, with a Spearman r of approximately 0.6. This is the immuneACCESS table as TCRdb keeps it, with only in-frame sequences that have V and J called. A part of the clones is gone; compared with another copy, unresolved V genes explain less than half, and the rest is unexplained. That table supplies the V and J calls and clone size; D and trimming were determined from the DNA. Counted in this sample were over 10,000 clones; 60% to 80% of them appeared once. The ten top clones hold roughly an eighth of the sample.

Overall study outcomes, separate from this receptor: No adjustment for multiple comparisons was made for the slight TRBV07 underrepresentation in patients. Viral specificity could not be ruled out by absence from virus-specific databases, and the antigen targets of the expanded CD8+ clones remained unknown. In patients, CD8+ clonality rose with age (Spearman r ~ 0.46), which was not the case in healthy controls. The largest CD8+ clone made up more than 20% of CD8+ cells in about an eighth of the roughly 60 patients, and blood and synovial fluid shared several identical CD8+ TCRB sequences. Rheumatoid arthritis patients and age-matched healthy controls did not significantly differ in CD8+ T-cell clonality.

Healthy controls were approximately 18 blood donors whose buffy coats were used, with a median age of around 56 years (range about 21-80) and 55% to 70% female. Flow cytometry confirmed the purity of CD4+ and CD8+ cells that had been isolated by positive magnetic bead selection on an AutoMACS. Peripheral blood mononuclear cells were obtained using density gradient separation with Ficoll-Paque PLUS. Nucleospin Tissue or Tissue XS kits were used to extract DNA from CD4-enriched, CD8-enriched or PBMC samples, and a Qubit 2.0 fluorometer was used for quantification. CDR1 and CDR2 were assigned from the germline V gene as SNHLY and FYNNEI. From cysteine to phenylalanine, the CDR3 is 15 amino acids long. CDR3 DNA is the only sequence kept; it has 45 bases, read in frame from the first base. Trimming at the junction amounts to 2 bases on V and 0 bases on J, and the germline ends lie 8 bases apart.

The sequencing input was CD8+ T cells sorted from blood. The clonotype comes from a man aged 50 to 59 in good health. The chain joins TRBV2 to TRBJ1-3, with no D gene named confidently. The base sequence is TGTGCCAGCAGTGAAAACACAGACTCTGGAAACACCATATATTTT. Its protein product is CASSENTDSGNTIYF. The entire variable domain, with the stretches around the CDR3 drawn from the reference TRBV2 and TRBJ1-3 proteins, is EPEVTQTPSHQVTQMGQEVILRCVPISNHLYFYWYRQILGQKVEFLVSFYNNEISEKSEIFDDQFSVERPDGSNFTLKIRSTKLEDSAMYFCASSENTDSGNTIYFGEGSWLTVV.